This T cell receptor beta chain derives from a study of T cells in narcolepsy (dated by TCRdb to the late 2010s). For the wider study: Patients with narcolepsy type 1 or type 2 (NT1, NT2) and healthy control donors were enrolled in the study. To look for autoreactive T cells in narcolepsy patients that target self-antigens of hypocretin neurons (hypocretin, TRIB2), the study used TCR Vbeta sequencing to follow clonotypes in blood and CSF. Broader findings and caveats from the paper: HCRT-specific and TRIB2-specific autoreactive clonotypes were highlighted in plots that compared CD4+ T cell clonotypes in CSF versus blood from the same patient. Patients and controls had similar numbers of sequenced blood memory CD4+ clonotypes, with averages of about 39,494 in patients and over 30,000 in controls. Autoreactive clonotypes were reported to be detected serially in the blood of the same patients and of different patients, but not in the blood of healthy controls. No sequences matching autoreactive T cell clones were present in some of the blood memory CD4+ repertoires from patients and controls.

A remark on this clone: Its specific antigen is unknown. The record has no base qualities; no much larger clone is one base away.

Receptors were amplified or captured by the immunoSEQ multiplex PCR assay. As stored in TCRdb, this immuneACCESS dataset retains in-frame rearrangements with V and J assigned. A fraction of the clones does not appear; measured against another copy, unresolved V genes explain less than half of the discrepancy, and the remainder lacks a known reason. The sample includes approximately 25,000 clones, with less than 70% observed a single time. 9.5% to 15% of the sample lies in the top ten. For TCR Vbeta sequencing, memory CD4+ T cells were sorted ex vivo from the peripheral blood of narcolepsy patients and healthy controls. The CDR3 numbers 16 residues from cysteine through phenylalanine. Here the CDR3 DNA is all that survives: 48 bases in frame from base 1. The CDR1 and CDR2 encoded by the germline V gene (reference sequence) are SGHNT and YYREEE. V and J are trimmed by 4 bases and 5 bases, and the gene matches miss 14 bases of the junction.

Recombination connected TRBV5-4 to TRBJ2-5; 7 nucleotides in the junction match TRBD1. The TCR was taken from a human donor in good health. Sequencing was carried out using memory (CD45RA-) CD4+ T cells from blood. Explained via the paper, the cell subset or site label denotes: memory T cells sorted ex vivo from peripheral blood. The bases read TGTGCCAGCAGCCCATATACGACAGGGAAGAGGGAGACCCAGTACTTC. Its amino acids are CASSPYTTGKRETQYF.